Each of the 17 T cell receptor beta chains below was sequenced from the same sample in a study of shared clonotypes between healthy human individuals. Sequencing was performed with immunoSEQ multiplex PCR; in TCRdb, only in-frame clones are kept and a portion is missing. The data show about 2.4 million clones, with 80% to 95% seen just once and roughly 0.39% held by the top ten. The sequenced sample was naive CD4+ T cells from PBMCs. Subset given: CD45RA+ positively selected. These receptors all come from a young man in good health. Some clones in this sample may be carry-over from other donors' samples.

The genes are TRBV7-2 and TRBJ2-3; possibly TRBD1 or TRBD2 for D (5 bases each). The CDR3 is 12 amino acids. The V end lost 6 bases, the J end lost 9 bases, and 13 bases lay between the germline ends. Germline lookup yields CDR1 SGHTA and CDR2 FQGNSA. CDR3 bases: TGTGCCAGCAGGGGGTTGGGGGAGACGCAGTATTTT. The encoded protein is CASRGLGETQYF.

The chain links TRBV4-2 to TRBJ1-2, with D possibly being TRBD1 (5 bases). Trimming took off 3 bases at V and 2 bases at J, with 16 bases between the two ends. CDR3 length equals 16 residues. Germline CDR1 reads LGHNA; CDR2 reads YNFKEQ. The CDR3 here is CASSQAQGGANYGYTF. In DNA form, the CDR3 reads TGTGCCAGCAGCCAGGCTCAGGGTGGGGCGAACTATGGCTACACCTTC.

The chain recombines TRBV5-5 with TRBJ2-1; weak D call: TRBD1 (6 bases). CDR3 size: 13 residues. The germline V and J ends were trimmed by 1 base and 8 bases, with 10 bases remaining between them. The V gene's germline CDR1 is SGHKS and CDR2 YYEKEE (reference sequence). CDR3 protein: CASSLLTGDEQFF. CDR3 nucleotide sequence: TGTGCCAGCAGCTTGTTGACAGGCGATGAGCAGTTCTTC.

The DNA for the CDR3 is TGTGCCAGCTCAAGGGACAGGGTGTACGAAGAGACCCAGTACTTC. Amino acids: CASSRDRVYEETQYF. V and J are TRBV18 and TRBJ2-5, with 9 nucleotides matching TRBD1. The CDR3 loop spans 15 amino acids. Trimming removed 5 bases from V and 3 bases from J; junction bases left unmatched: 7. Germline assignment: CDR1 KGHSH and CDR2 LQKENI.

The rearrangement uses TRBV18 and TRBJ2-2; D is unresolved. There are 14 residues in the CDR3. Trimming took 3 bases from V and 8 from J, leaving 13 bases between them. Germline V gene sequence: CDR1 KGHSH, CDR2 LQKENI. The CDR3 nucleotides are TGTGCCAGCTCACCGGCCCATCTGGCGGGGGAGCTGTTTTTT. Its protein is CASSPAHLAGELFF.

The V gene is TRBV4-1, the J gene TRBJ1-4; TRBD1 agrees at 7 bases. CDR3 size: 15 residues. With V trimmed by 4 bases and J by 8 bases, 10 bases remained unmatched. The germline V gene encodes CDR1 MGHRA and CDR2 YSYEKL. This chain's CDR3 is CASSPTDRESEKLFF. The CDR3 DNA sequence: TGCGCCAGCAGCCCTACCGACAGGGAATCAGAAAAACTGTTTTTT.

The chain joins TRBV10-3 to TRBJ1-2; D uncertain. CDR1 is ENHRY and CDR2 is SYGVKD in the germline V gene. This CDR3 region has 12 residues. Trimming took 4 bases from V and 7 from J, leaving 10 bases between them. The CDR3 DNA reads as TGTGCCATCAGTGGGAGTTTTAGTGGCTACACCTTC. It is translated as CAISGSFSGYTF.

The V call is TRBV2, the J call TRBJ2-1; 9 nucleotides agree with TRBD2. CDR3 length equals 13 residues. J was trimmed by 9 bases and V by 11 bases; bases with no gene match: 11. The germline V gene has CDR1 SNHLY and CDR2 FYNNEI. The CDR3 sequence: CAGGTSWASEQFF. CDR3 DNA: TGTGCCGGGGGGACTAGCTGGGCGAGTGAGCAGTTCTTC. Looking up the rest from reference TRBV2 and TRBJ2-1 gives the full variable domain: EPEVTQTPSHQVTQMGQEVILRCVPISNHLYFYWYRQILGQKVEFLVSFYNNEISEKSEIFDDQFSVERPDGSNFTLKIRSTKLEDSAMYFCAGGTSWASEQFFGPGTRLTVL.

The J gene is TRBJ1-5, the V gene TRBV7-8; perhaps TRBD1 as D (6 bases). Looked up from germline, CDR1 is SGHVS and CDR2 is FQNEAQ. Between the trimmed V and J ends, which lost 2 bases and 3 bases, there was a span of 14 bases. This CDR3 comprises 16 residues. In DNA, the CDR3 is TGTGCCAGCAGCTTAAGGGGGTCAGGGTACAATCAGCCCCAGCATTTT. Protein sequence: CASSLRGSGYNQPQHF.

CDR3 bases: TGTGCCAGCAGTTTACCCGGACTAGCGGACACCGGGGAGCTGTTTTTT. Its translation: CASSLPGLADTGELFF. The rearrangement uses TRBV28 and TRBJ2-2; 10 positions match TRBD2. This CDR3 has 16 amino acids. Germline values: CDR1 MDHEN, CDR2 SYDVKM. The trim removed 2 bases at V and 3 bases at J, leaving 3 bases unmatched.

V usage is TRBV19 and J usage is TRBJ1-1; D is possibly TRBD1 (6 bases). The CDR3 consists of 14 residues. Germline assignment: CDR1 LNHDA and CDR2 SQIVND (reference sequence). Between the trimmed V and J ends, which lost 5 bases and 1 base, there was a span of 11 bases. The CDR3 bases are TGTGCCAGTAGTGATGGACAGAAGAACACTGAAGCTTTCTTT. Its translation is CASSDGQKNTEAFF. Filled out from reference TRBV19 and TRBJ1-1, the complete variable domain reads DGGITQSPKYLFRKEGQNVTLSCEQNLNHDAMYWYRQDPGQGLRLIYYSQIVNDFQKGDIAEGYSVSREKKESFPLTVTSAQKNPTAFYLCASSDGQKNTEAFFGQGTRLTVV.

CDR3 in DNA: TGTGCCAGCAGCGTATTAGGGGCCGAGGGCACTGAAGCTTTCTTT. Translated, it gives CASSVLGAEGTEAFF. J is TRBJ1-1 and V is TRBV9, with a weak D call TRBD1 (5 bases). CDR1 is SGDLS, CDR2 YYNGEE, per germline. This CDR3 is 15 amino acids long. The ends were cut back, 1 base at V and 4 bases at J, with 14 bases in the middle.

V and J are TRBV25-1 and TRBJ2-2; 7 nucleotides match TRBD1. Germline assignment: CDR1 MGHDK and CDR2 SYGVNS. The CDR3 covers 15 residues. Germline trimming cut 4 bases from V and 5 bases from J; bases unmatched to any gene: 7. CDR3 loop: CASSGGQALTGELFF. The CDR3 DNA follows: TGTGCCAGCAGTGGAGGACAGGCCCTTACCGGGGAGCTGTTTTTT.

The V gene is TRBV19, the J gene TRBJ1-2; 7 bases align to TRBD1. The CDR3 runs 15 residues. Trimming took 7 bases from V and 5 from J; bases not matched to a gene: 13. Germline V lookup: CDR1 LNHDA, CDR2 SQIVND (reference sequence). The CDR3 spells CASNEFGRGYYGYTF. CDR3 in DNA: TGTGCCAGTAATGAGTTTGGCAGGGGGTATTATGGCTACACCTTC.

This CDR3 reads CASSDSQGGNQPQHF. DNA for the CDR3: TGTGCCAGCAGTGATTCACAGGGCGGCAATCAGCCCCAGCATTTT. The chain carries TRBV6-1 and TRBJ1-5; D possibly corresponds to TRBD1 (6 bases). Looked up from germline, CDR1 is MNHNS and CDR2 is SASEGT. The V end was cut by 3 bases, the J end by 2 bases, with 11 bases between. The CDR3 consists of 15 residues.

This chain connects TRBV7-9 to TRBJ1-2, with 10 bases lining up with TRBD1. V lost 1 base to trimming and J lost 4 bases; unmatched junction nucleotides: 3. The CDR3 covers 15 residues. CDR1 SEHNR and CDR2 FQNEAQ come from the germline V gene (reference sequence). The CDR3 loop is CASSLGGTGVYGYTF. The CDR3 region has the DNA TGTGCCAGCAGCTTAGGGGGGACAGGGGTCTATGGCTACACCTTC.

The chain joins TRBV6-5 to TRBJ2-7; 14 bases map to TRBD2. This CDR3 comprises 15 residues. The trim removed 5 bases at V and 7 bases at J, leaving 7 bases unmatched. CDR1 MNHEY and CDR2 SVGAGI come from the germline V gene. CDR3 coding DNA: TGTGCCAGCAGTCAAGGGACTAGCGGGAGAGGGGAGCAGTACTTC. The encoded protein is CASSQGTSGRGEQYF.